This T cell receptor beta chain comes out of a study of cytomegalovirus exposure and HLA in healthy donors. Broader study findings: Cytomegalovirus-associated status was assigned to about 170 TCR beta chains.

The CDR3 length is 18 residues. V lost 3 bases and J lost 1, with 18 bases in between. Germline-derived CDR1 and CDR2 are KGHSH and LQKENI. The donors were part of the approximately 130-subject validation cohort, which stood apart from the roughly 640-subject first cohort. Clones were sequenced by immunoSEQ multiplex PCR, and TCRdb holds only the in-frame ones, with some missing. The sample contains more than 250,000 clones, less than 95% of which appear only once. Regarding this clone: Its antigen is not known.

Sample: PBMCs. The TCR sequence derives from a woman under 40 in good health and CMV-seronegative. This sequence joins TRBV18 and TRBJ2-2, with D perhaps matching TRBD2 (6 bases). CDR3 sequence (DNA): TGTGCCAGCTCACCGACCCTACACTTAGCGGAGAACACCGGGGAGCTGTTTTTT. This gives the protein CASSPTLHLAENTGELFF. Looking up the rest from reference TRBV18 and TRBJ2-2 gives the full variable domain: NAGVMQNPRHLVRRRGQEARLRCSPMKGHSHVYWYRQLPEEGLKFMVYLQKENIIDESGMPKERFSAEFPKEGPSILRIQQVVRGDSAAYFCASSPTLHLAENTGELFFGEGSRLTVL.